Shown below are 26 T cell receptor beta chains from a single sample sequenced in a study of identical twins. One entry per CDR3 protein results from TCRdb running MiXCR on the 5' RACE reads. In the table there are hundreds of thousands of distinct CDR3 sequences, around 8.3% of which are singletons. A further study also used this sample, focusing on yellow fever vaccine responses in identical twins.

The sequenced material came from PBMCs. The receptors come from a woman younger than 30 in good health.

The chain is built from TRBV20-1 and TRBJ1-1; D possibly corresponds to TRBD1 (5 bases). V lost 3 bases to trimming and J lost 1 base, with 15 bases between them. Germline V gene sequence: CDR1 DFQATT, CDR2 SNEGSKA (reference sequence). CDR3 length equals 15 residues. The CDR3 coding sequence is TGCAGTGCTAGGCGGCGCCCCGGGGCGAACACTGAAGCTTTCTTT. As protein: CSARRRPGANTEAFF.

This clonotype was seen many times. V and J are TRBV6-2 or TRBV6-3 and TRBJ2-1, with D possibly matching TRBD2 (5 bases). The CDR3 sequence is 13 residues long. V was shortened by 6 bases and J by 7 bases, with 13 bases between the two germline ends. Germline V lookup: CDR1 MNHEY, CDR2 SVGEGT. CDR3: CASSHNSENEQFF. For the CDR3, the DNA is TGTGCCAGCAGCCACAATAGCGAAAATGAGCAGTTCTTC.

V and J are TRBV7-9 and TRBJ2-7, with 11 positions matching TRBD2. The CDR3 is made up of 15 amino acids. Trimming cost V 3 bases and J 6 bases; bases outside gene matches: 7. Germline V lookup: CDR1 SEHNR, CDR2 FQNEAQ (reference sequence). Here the CDR3 reads CASSFVAGGPGEQYF. CDR3 coding DNA: TGTGCCAGCAGCTTTGTAGCGGGAGGGCCGGGCGAGCAGTACTTC.

The rearrangement links TRBV6-1 to TRBJ2-7; D gene unclear. The CDR3 sequence is 13 residues long. In germline, CDR1 is MNHNS, CDR2 SASEGT. V was cut by 6 bases and J by 3 bases, with 12 bases left in between. The CDR3 region has the DNA TGTGCCAGCAGCATCGACACCTTCTACGAGCAGTACTTC. Its protein product is CASSIDTFYEQYF.

This clonotype has at least ten counts. This chain's CDR3 is CSVAGRAYEQYF. The DNA of the CDR3 is TGCAGCGTGGCCGGACGGGCCTACGAGCAGTACTTC. The chain combines TRBV29-1 with TRBJ2-7; no definite D call. The CDR3 is made up of 12 amino acids. The ends were cut back, 6 bases at V and 2 bases at J, with 11 bases in the middle. Per germline, CDR1 SQVTM and CDR2 ANQGSEA.

This clonotype was observed a handful of times. V usage is TRBV28 and J usage is TRBJ2-7; TRBD1 matches at 10 bases. Looked up from germline, CDR1 is MDHEN and CDR2 is SYDVKM. Trimming removed 1 base from V and 6 bases from J; junction bases left unmatched: 6. This CDR3 has 15 amino acids. The CDR3 nucleotides read TGTGCCAGCAGTTTATCCGGACAGGGGGTAGGCGAGCAGTACTTC. This gives the protein CASSLSGQGVGEQYF.

This clonotype came up many times. The chain is built from TRBV2 and TRBJ2-5; D may be TRBD2 (5 bases). Trimming took off 4 bases at V and 5 bases at J, with 11 bases between the two ends. CDR1 is SNHLY, CDR2 FYNNEI, per germline. This CDR3 is 13 amino acids long. CDR3 in amino acids: CASSVLTGETQYF. DNA of the CDR3: TGTGCCAGCAGTGTGTTGACGGGGGAGACCCAGTACTTC.

This clonotype was seen repeatedly, ten times or more. The chain is built from TRBV7-3 and TRBJ2-7, with 7 bases lining up with TRBD2. Trimming removed 3 bases from V and 2 bases from J; junction bases left unmatched: 7. Germline assignment: CDR1 SGHTA and CDR2 FQGTGA. This CDR3 comprises 15 residues. The CDR3 DNA sequence: TGTGCCAGCAGCTTTACGGGGGGAGGGACCTACGAGCAGTACTTC. This gives the protein CASSFTGGGTYEQYF. The variable domain in full, with the rest retrieved from reference TRBV7-3 and TRBJ2-7, is GAGVSQTPSNKVTEKGKYVELRCDPISGHTALYWYRQSLGQGPEFLIYFQGTGAADDSGLPNDRFFAVRPEGSVSTLKIQRTERGDSAVYLCASSFTGGGTYEQYFGPGTRLTVT.

A note on this clonotype: A read error is possible here, since a much larger clone lies one base away. The rearrangement uses TRBV12-3 or TRBV12-4 and TRBJ2-5; possibly TRBD2 for D (6 bases). This CDR3 is 12 amino acids long. With 5 bases removed from V and 9 bases from J, the gap between germline ends came to 13 bases. CDR3 nucleotide sequence: TGTGCCAGCAGTGCGGGGTCGCGGCCCCAGTACTTC. This gives the protein CASSAGSRPQYF.

This clonotype was observed a few times. The chain carries TRBV10-3 and TRBJ2-1, with D possibly matching TRBD1 (5 bases). V was clipped by 3 bases and J by 6 bases, with 21 bases between them. This CDR3 has 17 amino acids. The germline CDR1 and CDR2 sequences are ENHRY and SYGVKD. CDR3 nucleotides: TGTGCCATCAGTGATTCGGTCAGGAAAGTTGGGGCCAATGAGCAGTTCTTC. This translates into CAISDSVRKVGANEQFF.

This clonotype occurred a few times. This chain links TRBV11-2 with TRBJ2-7, with D unclear. The CDR3 loop spans 16 amino acids. Trimming removed 0 bases from V and 6 bases from J, with 18 bases in between. Germline V gene data show CDR1 as SGHAT and CDR2 as FQNNGV. Written as DNA, the CDR3 is TGTGCCAGCAGCTTAGATCGGAGTGATGGTACCCCCGAGCAGTACTTC. Translation: CASSLDRSDGTPEQYF.

The CDR3 is CASSAGGGYNEQFF. As DNA, the CDR3 is TGTGCCAGCAGCGCCGGCGGGGGATACAATGAGCAGTTCTTC. This sequence joins TRBV7-9 and TRBJ2-1, with 7 bases aligning to TRBD2. From germline, CDR1 is SEHNR and CDR2 FQNEAQ (reference sequence). This CDR3 is built from 14 residues. V shed 5 bases and J 4 bases; nucleotides not matched to a gene: 5.

This clonotype was recorded at least ten times. DNA of the CDR3: TGTGCCAGCAGCCCCAGGGACCAGACCTACGAGCAGTACTTC. Amino acid sequence: CASSPRDQTYEQYF. The chain combines TRBV3-1 with TRBJ2-7; either TRBD1 or TRBD2 may fit D (5 bases each). Germline V lookup: CDR1 LGHDT, CDR2 YNNKEL (reference sequence). The CDR3 loop spans 14 amino acids. V was clipped by 4 bases and J by 2 bases, with 12 bases between them.

This clonotype showed up many times. The rearrangement links TRBV5-6 to TRBJ2-7; tentatively, D is TRBD1 (6 bases). Germline V lookup: CDR1 SGHDT, CDR2 YYEEEE. V lost 4 bases, J lost 3 bases, and 17 bases lay in between. The CDR3 is made up of 15 amino acids. The CDR3 sequence is CASSANRVQGYEQYF. In DNA form, the CDR3 reads TGTGCCAGCAGCGCGAACAGGGTGCAAGGCTACGAGCAGTACTTC.

The V and J genes are TRBV11-2 and TRBJ2-7, with 7 bases aligning to TRBD1. The CDR3 covers 19 residues. The germline V gene has CDR1 SGHAT and CDR2 FQNNGV. Trimming took 1 base from V and 6 from J; bases not matched to a gene: 21. In DNA, the CDR3 is TGTGCCAGCAGCTTAGGAACGACAGGGTCCCCCCACCTTATCGGCGAGCAGTACTTC. This codes for CASSLGTTGSPHLIGEQYF.

This clonotype occurred a few times. The chain has TRBV6-5 and TRBJ1-6, with D tentatively TRBD1 (5 bases). CDR3 size: 16 residues. In germline, CDR1 is MNHEY, CDR2 SVGAGI. Trimming pared 6 bases from V and 0 bases from J, leaving 12 bases between. Here the CDR3 reads CASSLRGSSYNSPLHF. CDR3 coding DNA: TGTGCCAGCAGCCTACGGGGGAGCTCCTATAATTCACCCCTCCACTTT.

The rearrangement joins TRBV13 to TRBJ1-1; maybe TRBD1 (5 bases). Germline V gene sequence: CDR1 PRHDT, CDR2 FYEKMQ (reference sequence). Trimming left V 0 bases short and J 3 bases short, with 8 bases between. The CDR3 length is 14 residues. The CDR3: CASSLGHRYTEAFF. The CDR3 nucleotides are TGTGCCAGCAGCTTAGGCCACAGGTACACTGAAGCTTTCTTT.

This clonotype has just a few counts. The CDR3 region has the DNA TGTGCCAGCAGTTCCAAGACTAGCCTTCCTTCACCATACAATGAGCAGTTCTTC. It translates to CASSSKTSLPSPYNEQFF. The chain recombines TRBV6-5 with TRBJ2-1; 7 positions agree with TRBD2. Germline loops: CDR1 MNHEY, CDR2 SVGAGI. The ends lost 4 bases at V and 4 bases at J; junction bases unmatched: 16. This CDR3 region has 18 residues.

There are a few counts of this clonotype. The chain recombines TRBV12-3 or TRBV12-4 with TRBJ2-1, with D possibly being TRBD1 (6 bases). There are 14 residues in the CDR3. The ends were cut back, 1 base at V and 9 bases at J, with 13 bases in the middle. As DNA, the CDR3 is TGTGCCAGCAGTTTAGTTCCAGGGGTAGGTGAGCAGTTCTTC. The encoded protein is CASSLVPGVGEQFF.

A note on this clonotype: Sequence at one end of the junction differs from germline and may be a read error. The chain couples TRBV3-1 to TRBJ2-1, with 12 bases aligning to TRBD2. The CDR3 is 18 amino acids. The germline V gene encodes CDR1 LGHDT and CDR2 YNNKEL (reference sequence). CDR3 protein: CTSSTTSGRGVGYNEQFF. CDR3 nucleotide sequence: TGTACCAGCAGTACGACTAGCGGGAGAGGGGTAGGTTACAATGAGCAGTTCTTC.

This chain uses TRBV11-2 with TRBJ2-5, with 10 bases fitting TRBD2. V dropped 3 bases and J dropped 4; count of bases not matched to a gene: 8. Per the germline V gene, CDR1 is SGHAT and CDR2 is FQNNGV. This CDR3 contains 16 residues. The CDR3 sequence is CASSLASGSQGETQYF. DNA of the CDR3: TGTGCCAGCAGCTTGGCTAGCGGGAGTCAAGGAGAGACCCAGTACTTC.

This clonotype has a count of ten or more. The chain uses TRBV10-3 and TRBJ2-5, with 9 positions matching TRBD1. CDR3 length: 14 amino acids. After removal of 4 bases from V and 2 bases from J, the junction contained 2 bases not matched to a gene. Looked up from germline, CDR1 is ENHRY and CDR2 is SYGVKD. The CDR3 nucleotides read TGTGCCATCAGTGTGGGACAGGGACAAGAGACCCAGTACTTC. Its protein is CAISVGQGQETQYF.

V gene TRBV29-1 combines with J gene TRBJ1-5; D unclear. This CDR3 has 13 amino acids. V gave up 3 bases and J gave up 6 bases, with 12 bases separating them. The germline CDR1 and CDR2 sequences are SQVTM and ANQGSEA. The CDR3 DNA reads TGCAGCGTTGATGCCGGGCCCGGTCAGCCCCAGCATTTT. It specifies CSVDAGPGQPQHF.

This clonotype showed up many times. The V gene is TRBV3-1, the J gene TRBJ2-7; 14 bases map to TRBD2. Germline trimming cut 3 bases from V and 4 bases from J; bases unmatched to any gene: 2. CDR1 is LGHDT, CDR2 YNNKEL, per germline (reference sequence). The CDR3 length is 15 residues. CDR3 protein: CASSQGLAGDYEQYF. The CDR3, as DNA: TGTGCCAGCAGCCAGGGACTAGCGGGAGATTACGAGCAGTACTTC.

This clonotype occurred many times. V is TRBV12-3 or TRBV12-4 and J is TRBJ2-7, with D hard to call. V was trimmed by 8 bases and J by 2 bases, leaving 10 bases between them. The CDR3 is made up of 12 amino acids. In nucleotides, the CDR3 is TGTGCCAGCGCGATGGGTACCTACGAGCAGTACTTC. It yields the protein CASAMGTYEQYF.

This clonotype appeared a few times. This sequence joins TRBV2 and TRBJ2-3, with 7 bases aligning to TRBD2. The CDR3 spans 11 residues. V lost 6 bases and J lost 9; bases outside the gene matches: 3. CDR1 and CDR2 from the germline V gene are SNHLY and FYNNEI. The CDR3 bases are TGTGCCAGCAGGGCGGGACTAACGCAGTATTTT. This sequence encodes CASRAGLTQYF. The whole variable domain, filled in from reference TRBV2 and TRBJ2-3, reads EPEVTQTPSHQVTQMGQEVILRCVPISNHLYFYWYRQILGQKVEFLVSFYNNEISEKSEIFDDQFSVERPDGSNFTLKIRSTKLEDSAMYFCASRAGLTQYFGPGTRLTVL.